These 17 T cell receptor beta chains originate from one sample sequenced in a study of technical replicates of blood from several donors. Assay used: immunoSEQ multiplex PCR; TCRdb lists only in-frame clones, some missing. This sample carries roughly 74,000 clones, more than 85% of them seen once, and the ten largest clones take about 0.39%. The sample was T cells isolated from PBMCs. The receptors derive from a human donor in good health.

The J gene is TRBJ2-7, the V gene TRBV6-5; D is perhaps TRBD1 (6 bases). CDR1 is MNHEY and CDR2 is SVGAGI in the germline V gene. V shed 7 bases and J shed 4 bases, with 8 bases lying between them. The CDR3 consists of 11 residues. The CDR3 here is CASKRGYEQYF. As DNA, the CDR3 is TGTGCCAGCAAGAGGGGGTACGAGCAGTACTTC.

The gene calls are TRBV7-7 and TRBJ2-6; D ambiguous. Germline V gives CDR1 SSHAT, CDR2 FNYEAQ (reference sequence). The CDR3 has 14 residues. Trimming pared 5 bases from V and 0 bases from J, leaving 5 bases between. The CDR3 is CASSPSSGANVLTF. DNA of the CDR3: TGTGCCAGCAGCCCGAGCTCTGGGGCCAACGTCCTGACTTTC.

The chain links TRBV6-5 to TRBJ2-2; D is unresolved. CDR1 is MNHEY and CDR2 is SVGAGI in the germline V gene. This CDR3 spans 15 amino acids. Trimming shortened V by 6 bases and J by 4 bases, and 15 bases separated the two germline ends. CDR3 protein: CASSPLVSGTGELFF. For the CDR3, the DNA is TGTGCCAGCAGCCCGCTGGTTTCAGGCACCGGGGAGCTGTTTTTT.

The chain uses TRBV4-3 and TRBJ2-3; 9 bases align to TRBD2. V was clipped by 4 bases and J by 4 bases; unmatched bases: 15. This CDR3 region has 18 residues. Looked up from germline, CDR1 is LGHNA and CDR2 is YSLEER. As DNA, the CDR3 is TGCGCCAGCAGCCGAAATACCAATTTCCAGCGGGAGGCAGATACGCAGTATTTT. Translated: CASSRNTNFQREADTQYF.

The chain carries TRBV2 and TRBJ1-2; 9 bases are a match to TRBD1. With V trimmed by 3 bases and J by 4 bases, 0 bases remained unmatched. The CDR3 is 13 amino acids. Germline CDR1 and CDR2: SNHLY and FYNNEI. CDR3 amino acids: CASSETGGYGYTF. The CDR3 nucleotides read TGTGCCAGCAGTGAGACAGGGGGCTATGGCTACACCTTC.

The chain joins TRBV7-8 to TRBJ2-7; a weak D match, TRBD1 (6 bases). The CDR3 contains 14 residues. CDR1 SGHVS and CDR2 FQNEAQ come from the germline V gene. The ends were cut back, 1 base at V and 3 bases at J, with 10 bases in the middle. The CDR3 here is CASSLGAGDYEQYF. In DNA, the CDR3 is TGTGCCAGCAGCTTAGGCGCAGGGGACTACGAGCAGTACTTC.

The chain joins TRBV6-5 to TRBJ2-5; D may be TRBD2 (5 bases). Trimming pared 2 bases from V and 6 bases from J, leaving 13 bases between. Germline CDR1 is MNHEY and CDR2 is SVGAGI. The CDR3 has 14 amino acids. The CDR3 spells CASSYGVLAKTQYF. Written as DNA, the CDR3 is TGTGCCAGCAGTTACGGGGTGCTAGCAAAGACCCAGTACTTC.

This rearrangement joins TRBV27 to TRBJ2-7, with 9 bases matching TRBD2. In germline, CDR1 is MNHEY, CDR2 SMNVEV (reference sequence). The V and J ends lost 4 bases and 5 bases, in that order; junction bases with no gene match: 6. The CDR3 has 14 amino acids. This chain's CDR3 is CASSYQREDHEQYF. CDR3 sequence (DNA): TGTGCCAGCAGTTACCAGCGGGAGGACCACGAGCAGTACTTC.

The chain carries TRBV29-1 and TRBJ2-5; tentative D call: TRBD1 (5 bases). Germline V lookup: CDR1 SQVTM, CDR2 ANQGSEA. The germline V and J ends were trimmed by 2 bases and 3 bases, with 16 bases remaining between them. The CDR3 sequence is 15 residues long. The CDR3 coding sequence is TGCAGCGTTGAAATTGTACGGACACGGGAAGAGACCCAGTACTTC. This codes for CSVEIVRTREETQYF.

The sample holds one count of this clone. This rearrangement joins TRBV5-1 to TRBJ2-7; D is unclear. CDR3 length equals 13 residues. V lost 1 base and J lost 5, with 10 bases in between. Germline V CDR1 and CDR2: SGHRS, YFSETQ. The CDR3 loop reads CASSLLLDDEQYF. The CDR3 nucleotides read TGCGCCAGCAGCTTGTTGCTAGACGACGAGCAGTACTTC.

The chain recombines TRBV6-1 with TRBJ2-7; the D gene is possibly TRBD1 (5 bases). The CDR3 runs to 12 residues. Germline CDR1 and CDR2: MNHNS and SASEGT. V gave up 6 bases and J gave up 3 bases, with 9 bases separating them. The CDR3 DNA reads as TGTGCCAGCAGCCAACAGGACTACGAGCAGTACTTC. Translating gives CASSQQDYEQYF.

The chain links TRBV28 to TRBJ2-7, with D possibly being TRBD2 (6 bases). The V gene's germline CDR1 is MDHEN and CDR2 SYDVKM. Trimming took off 6 bases at V and 3 bases at J, with 18 bases between the two ends. This CDR3 is built from 15 residues. In DNA form, the CDR3 reads TGTGCCAGCAGCTCGGTGGGGGAGGTTTTCTACGAGCAGTACTTC. It specifies CASSSVGEVFYEQYF.

The J gene is TRBJ1-1, the V gene TRBV6-1; D possibly corresponds to TRBD1 (5 bases). V lost 2 bases to trimming and J lost 4 bases, with 11 bases between them. The CDR3 extends over 14 amino acids. From germline, CDR1 is MNHNS and CDR2 SASEGT. CDR3 sequence (DNA): TGTGCCAGCAGTGAATATAGGGGAAGCACTGAAGCTTTCTTT. It codes for CASSEYRGSTEAFF.

The gene calls are TRBV7-8 and TRBJ1-3; 7 bases fit TRBD1. The germline V gene has CDR1 SGHVS and CDR2 FQNEAQ. V trimming: 7 bases; J trimming: 2 bases; junction bases outside the gene matches: 11. This CDR3 spans 16 amino acids. As DNA, the CDR3 is TGTGCCAGCACCCTAATGCAACAGGGGACTGGAAACACCATATATTTT. Translated, it gives CASTLMQQGTGNTIYF.

This clone was seen once. J is TRBJ1-3 and V is TRBV13, with unresolved D. This CDR3 has 15 amino acids. CDR1 is PRHDT and CDR2 is FYEKMQ in the germline V gene (reference sequence). With 1 base removed from V and 0 bases from J, the gap between germline ends came to 7 bases. In nucleotides, the CDR3 is TGTGCCAGCAGCTTAGTCAGGAACTCTGGAAACACCATATATTTT. Its protein is CASSLVRNSGNTIYF.

The chain employs TRBV5-4 and TRBJ1-4; TRBD1 matches at 8 bases. The germline V gene has CDR1 SGHNT and CDR2 YYREEE (reference sequence). V lost 5 bases to trimming and J lost 5 bases; unmatched junction nucleotides: 8. The CDR3 runs to 15 residues. The CDR3 region is CASSPEAGGNEKLFF. CDR3 sequence (DNA): TGTGCCAGCAGTCCTGAAGCAGGGGGCAATGAAAAACTGTTTTTT. The full variable domain, rest sourced from reference TRBV5-4 and TRBJ1-4, is ETGVTQSPTHLIKTRGQQVTLRCSSQSGHNTVSWYQQALGQGPQFIFQYYREEENGRGNFPPRFSGLQFPNYSSELNVNALELDDSALYLCASSPEAGGNEKLFFGSGTQLSVL.

The chain carries TRBV2 and TRBJ1-2, with D perhaps matching TRBD1 (6 bases). CDR1 and CDR2 (germline): SNHLY, FYNNEI. The V and J ends lost 8 bases and 6 bases respectively, with 19 bases between them. CDR3 length: 14 amino acids. CDR3 region: CASLFGGGADGYTF. The CDR3 DNA sequence: TGTGCCAGCCTCTTCGGGGGGGGCGCAGATGGCTACACCTTC.